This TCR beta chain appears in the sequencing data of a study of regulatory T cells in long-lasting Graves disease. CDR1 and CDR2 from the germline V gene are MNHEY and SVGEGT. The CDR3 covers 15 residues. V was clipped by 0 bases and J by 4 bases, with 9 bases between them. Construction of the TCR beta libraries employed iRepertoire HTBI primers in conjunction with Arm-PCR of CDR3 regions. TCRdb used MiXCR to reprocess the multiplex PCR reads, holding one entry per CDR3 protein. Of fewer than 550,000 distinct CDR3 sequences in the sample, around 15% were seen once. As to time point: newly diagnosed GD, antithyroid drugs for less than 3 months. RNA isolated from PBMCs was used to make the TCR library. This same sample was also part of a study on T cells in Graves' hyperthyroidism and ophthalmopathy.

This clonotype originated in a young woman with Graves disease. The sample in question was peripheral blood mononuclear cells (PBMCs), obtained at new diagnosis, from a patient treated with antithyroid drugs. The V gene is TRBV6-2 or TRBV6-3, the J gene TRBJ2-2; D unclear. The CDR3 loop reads CASSYSFGFTGELFF. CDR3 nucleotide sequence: TGTGCCAGCAGTTACTCGTTTGGGTTCACCGGGGAGCTGTTTTTT.